The 21 T cell receptor beta chains in this list originate from one sample, sequenced in a study of OX40 agonist ivuxolimab in advanced cancers. Using immunoSEQ multiplex PCR, the repertoire was profiled, and TCRdb retains in-frame clones only, with some absent. In the table there are 70,000 to 90,000 clones, about 80% of which are singletons. The sequenced sample was CD4+ or CD8+ T cells sorted from blood, obtained in a trial of the OX40 agonist ivuxolimab. Every receptor here comes from an adult with an advanced solid tumor such as melanoma, head and neck, liver or kidney cancer.

This sequence joins TRBV10-3 and TRBJ2-5, with a tentative D call TRBD1 (6 bases). The last part of the DNA fits TRBJ2-7 better; the J call may be wrong. Germline V CDR1 and CDR2: ENHRY, SYGVKD. This CDR3 region has 12 residues. Here the CDR3 reads CAISDRGYEQYF. In DNA form, the CDR3 reads TGTGCCATCAGTGACAGGGGCTACGAGCAGTACTTC.

This clone has only a few counts. The chain joins TRBV30 to TRBJ2-7, with 7 bases aligning to TRBD1. Germline CDR1 reads GTSNPN; CDR2 reads SVGIG (reference sequence). J was trimmed by 9 bases and V by 2 bases; bases with no gene match: 7. This CDR3 region has 12 residues. This chain's CDR3 is CAWSSQGERQYF. The CDR3 DNA reads as TGTGCCTGGAGTTCCCAGGGGGAAAGGCAGTACTTC.

This clone was seen once. The chain joins TRBV7-9 to TRBJ1-3; 8 bases map to TRBD1. The CDR3 spans 17 residues. V dropped 5 bases and J dropped 2; count of bases not matched to a gene: 11. Per germline, CDR1 SEHNR and CDR2 FQNEAQ (reference sequence). CDR3 in amino acids: CASSPGQGFGAGNTIYF. The CDR3 DNA follows: TGTGCCAGCAGCCCCGGACAGGGATTTGGGGCTGGAAACACCATATATTTT.

The chain joins TRBV7-9 to TRBJ1-2; D is uncertain. V gave up 1 base and J gave up 0 bases, with 9 bases separating them. Germline loops: CDR1 SEHNR, CDR2 FQNEAQ (reference sequence). The CDR3 length is 15 residues. CDR3 sequence: CASSLDEVPNYGYTF. CDR3 coding DNA: TGTGCCAGCAGCTTAGATGAGGTCCCTAACTATGGCTACACCTTC. The full variable domain, its missing parts supplied by reference TRBV7-9 and TRBJ1-2, is DTGVSQNPRHKITKRGQNVTFRCDPISEHNRLYWYRQTLGQGPEFLTYFQNEAQLEKSRLLSDRFSAERPKGSFSTLEIQRTEQGDSAMYLCASSLDEVPNYGYTFGSGTRLTVV.

The chain combines TRBV6-5 with TRBJ1-2, with TRBD1 as a possible D gene (5 bases). CDR1 is MNHEY, CDR2 SVGAGI, per germline. V shed 0 bases and J shed 4 bases, with 9 bases lying between them. CDR3 length: 14 residues. The CDR3 sequence is CASSYSDKVYGYTF. Here the CDR3 DNA reads TGTGCCAGCAGTTACTCGGACAAGGTCTATGGCTACACCTTC.

This rearrangement joins TRBV6-5 to TRBJ2-1; no clear D. Germline assignment: CDR1 MNHEY and CDR2 SVGAGI. Trimming took off 6 bases at V and 7 bases at J, with 7 bases between the two ends. This CDR3 contains 11 residues. In nucleotides, the CDR3 is TGTGCCAGCAGCCTGGGGAATGAGCAGTTCTTC. It codes for CASSLGNEQFF.

This rearrangement joins TRBV28 to TRBJ1-5; 8 bases map to TRBD1. The CDR3 has 16 amino acids. Germline trimming cut 7 bases from V and 5 bases from J; bases unmatched to any gene: 13. Germline V lookup: CDR1 MDHEN, CDR2 SYDVKM. CDR3 amino acids: CASTKGGRGRDQPQHF. DNA of the CDR3: TGTGCCAGCACTAAAGGGGGCAGGGGGCGCGATCAGCCCCAGCATTTT. The complete variable domain, with remaining parts taken from reference TRBV28 and TRBJ1-5, reads DVKVTQSSRYLVKRTGEKVFLECVQDMDHENMFWYRQDPGLGLRLIYFSYDVKMKEKGDIPEGYSVSREKKERFSLILESASTNQTSMYLCASTKGGRGRDQPQHFGDGTRLSIL.

CDR3 residues: CASSPTDGTGNTIYF. The CDR3 DNA reads TGTGCCAGCTCACCAACGGACGGGACTGGAAACACCATATATTTT. The chain is built from TRBV18 and TRBJ1-3; no clear D. The V and J ends lost 2 bases and 2 bases respectively, with 10 bases between them. CDR1 KGHSH and CDR2 LQKENI come from the germline V gene. The CDR3 extends over 15 amino acids.

V and J are TRBV28 and TRBJ2-3; 15 nucleotides line up with TRBD2. The CDR3 is 20 amino acids. Germline V gives CDR1 MDHEN, CDR2 SYDVKM. J gave up 0 bases and V 1 base, and 8 bases lay outside the gene matches. The CDR3 sequence: CASSLSTLGTSGGSTDTQYF. In DNA, the CDR3 is TGTGCCAGCAGTTTATCGACCCTTGGGACTAGCGGGGGGAGCACAGATACGCAGTATTTT.

CDR3 in DNA: TGTGCCAGCAGCTTACTGGGGGGACAGGGTTATGGCTACACCTTC. It translates to CASSLLGGQGYGYTF. The chain combines TRBV7-2 with TRBJ1-2; 9 bases are a match to TRBD1. CDR1 is SGHTA, CDR2 FQGNSA, per germline. CDR3 length: 15 residues. The V gene end was trimmed by 2 bases and the J gene end by 5 bases; junction bases not matched to a gene: 6.

This chain links TRBV9 with TRBJ2-3, with 7 positions matching TRBD1. CDR3 length: 15 residues. V lost 0 bases, J lost 2 bases, and 3 bases stayed unmatched. The germline V gene has CDR1 SGDLS and CDR2 YYNGEE. The CDR3 here is CASSVGDSTTDTQYF. CDR3 in DNA: TGTGCCAGCAGCGTAGGGGACAGTACCACAGATACGCAGTATTTT.

The chain links TRBV4-1 to TRBJ1-2; a weak D match, TRBD1 (5 bases). Germline V CDR1 and CDR2: MGHRA, YSYEKL. The CDR3 has 16 amino acids. Trimming left V 0 bases short and J 5 bases short, with 16 bases between. The CDR3 nucleotides are TGCGCCAGCAGCCAAGAAGGGACGGGTGACCTTTATGGCTACACCTTC. Residues: CASSQEGTGDLYGYTF.

The chain couples TRBV19 to TRBJ1-1; TRBD1 aligns across 8 bases. J gave up 1 base and V 8 bases, and 9 bases lay outside the gene matches. The CDR3 totals 15 residues. CDR1 is LNHDA, CDR2 SQIVND, per germline (reference sequence). Here the CDR3 reads CASRLRTGTNTEAFF. CDR3 nucleotide sequence: TGTGCCAGTCGCCTGCGGACAGGGACGAACACTGAAGCTTTCTTT.

The chain's CDR3 is CAWSVAAGYTF. The CDR3 nucleotides are TGTGCCTGGAGTGTAGCTGCTGGCTACACCTTC. The chain is built from TRBV30 and TRBJ1-2; D remains unclear. Trimming shortened V by 0 bases and J by 7 bases, and 6 bases separated the two germline ends. Germline-derived CDR1 and CDR2 are GTSNPN and SVGIG (reference sequence). The CDR3 extends over 11 amino acids. Complete variable domain (other parts from reference TRBV30 and TRBJ1-2): SQTIHQWPATLVQPVGSPLSLECTVEGTSNPNLYWYRQAAGRGLQLLFYSVGIGQISSEVPQNLSASRPQDRQFILSSKKLLLSDSGFYLCAWSVAAGYTFGSGTRLTVV.

J is TRBJ2-6 and V is TRBV27; no clear D gene. This CDR3 comprises 14 residues. Germline-derived CDR1 and CDR2 are MNHEY and SMNVEV (reference sequence). Trimming shortened V by 0 bases and J by 2 bases, and 2 bases separated the two germline ends. This CDR3 is CASSLSAGANVLTF. The CDR3 nucleotides read TGTGCCAGCAGTTTATCAGCTGGGGCCAACGTCCTGACTTTC.

There are a few counts of this clone. The rearrangement uses TRBV18 and TRBJ2-5, with D tentatively TRBD2 (6 bases). Germline V gene sequence: CDR1 KGHSH, CDR2 LQKENI. This CDR3 spans 12 amino acids. V was pared by 4 bases and J by 7 bases, with 10 bases between. For the CDR3, the DNA is TGTGCCAGCTCACTCGACGGGGGGACCCAGTACTTC. Encoded protein: CASSLDGGTQYF.

V gene TRBV5-1 combines with J gene TRBJ2-7, with D perhaps TRBD1 or TRBD2 (5 bases each). The V end lost 4 bases, the J end lost 0 bases, and 8 bases lay between the germline ends. The V gene's germline CDR1 is SGHRS and CDR2 YFSETQ. The CDR3 runs to 13 residues. The CDR3 is CASSRDGSYEQYF. CDR3 sequence (DNA): TGCGCCAGCAGCCGGGACGGCTCCTACGAGCAGTACTTC.

The gene calls are TRBV4-2 and TRBJ1-1; D is ambiguous. V was clipped by 0 bases and J by 9 bases, with 11 bases between them. Germline CDR1 is LGHNA and CDR2 is YNFKEQ. This CDR3 region has 13 residues. The CDR3 DNA follows: TGTGCCAGCAGCCAAGATCAAGGCGCGCAAGCTTTCTTT. It translates to CASSQDQGAQAFF.

The rearrangement joins TRBV5-1 to TRBJ2-5; D possibly matches TRBD1 or TRBD2 (5 bases each). Trimming took off 4 bases at V and 2 bases at J, with 12 bases between the two ends. Germline assignment: CDR1 SGHRS and CDR2 YFSETQ. This CDR3 spans 14 amino acids. In DNA, the CDR3 is TGCGCCAGCAGCCCGGGACGCTTTCAAGAGACCCAGTACTTC. Translating gives CASSPGRFQETQYF.

The V gene is TRBV19, the J gene TRBJ2-6; the D gene could be TRBD1 or TRBD2 (5 bases each). Trimming took off 4 bases at V and 2 bases at J, with 15 bases between the two ends. CDR3 size: 17 residues. CDR1 is LNHDA and CDR2 is SQIVND in the germline V gene (reference sequence). The CDR3 protein is CASSRGPPGAGANVLTF. CDR3 nucleotide sequence: TGTGCCAGTAGTAGGGGACCCCCAGGCGCTGGGGCCAACGTCCTGACTTTC.

The chain employs TRBV5-1 and TRBJ2-2; maybe TRBD2 (6 bases). CDR3 size: 14 residues. CDR1 is SGHRS, CDR2 YFSETQ, per germline. V lost 6 bases, J lost 7 bases, and 16 bases lay in between. CDR3 nucleotides: TGCGCCAGCAAAATTGGGGGGAAGGACGGGGAGCTGTTTTTT. It is translated as CASKIGGKDGELFF.